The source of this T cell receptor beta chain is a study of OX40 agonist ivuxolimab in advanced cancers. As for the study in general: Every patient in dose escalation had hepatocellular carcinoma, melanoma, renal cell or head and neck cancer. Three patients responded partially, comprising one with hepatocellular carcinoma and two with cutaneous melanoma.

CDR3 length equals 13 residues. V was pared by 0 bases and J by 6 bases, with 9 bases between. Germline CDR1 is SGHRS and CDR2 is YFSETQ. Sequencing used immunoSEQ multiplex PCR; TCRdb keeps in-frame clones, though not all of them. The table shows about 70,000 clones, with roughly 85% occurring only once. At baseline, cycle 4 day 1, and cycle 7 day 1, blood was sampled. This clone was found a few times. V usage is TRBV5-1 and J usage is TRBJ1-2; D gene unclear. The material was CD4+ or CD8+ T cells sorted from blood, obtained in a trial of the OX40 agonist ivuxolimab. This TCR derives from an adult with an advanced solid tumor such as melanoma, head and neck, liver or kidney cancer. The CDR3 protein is CASSLVLGHGYTF. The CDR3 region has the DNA TGCGCCAGCAGCTTGGTTCTAGGGCATGGCTACACCTTC.